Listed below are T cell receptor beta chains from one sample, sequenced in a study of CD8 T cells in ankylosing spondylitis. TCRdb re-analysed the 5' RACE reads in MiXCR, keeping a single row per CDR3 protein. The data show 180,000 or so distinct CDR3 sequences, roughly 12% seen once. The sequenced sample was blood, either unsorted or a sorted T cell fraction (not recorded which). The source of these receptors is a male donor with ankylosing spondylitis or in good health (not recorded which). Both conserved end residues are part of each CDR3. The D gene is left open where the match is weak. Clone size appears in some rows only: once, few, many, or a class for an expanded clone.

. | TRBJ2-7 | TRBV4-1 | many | TGCGCCAGCAGCCAAGGGTACAGCGCCTACGAGCAGTACTTC | CASSQGYSAYEQYF
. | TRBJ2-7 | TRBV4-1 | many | TGCGCCAGCAGCCAAGAAAGGAAGACATACTTC | CASSQERKTYF
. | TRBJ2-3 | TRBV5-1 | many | TGCGCCAGCAGCTTGGACCGGGACCCCTGGAGGGATACGCAGTATTTT | CASSLDRDPWRDTQYF
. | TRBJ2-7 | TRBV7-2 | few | TGTGCCAGCAGCTTAGTCAGCCGGGGAGCCTACGAGCAGTACTTC | CASSLVSRGAYEQYF
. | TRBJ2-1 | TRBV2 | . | TGTGCCAGCGGGGGAGACTACGGGGATGAGCAGTTCTTC | CASGGDYGDEQFF
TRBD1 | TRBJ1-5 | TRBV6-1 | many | TGTGCCAGCAGTGAAATAGCAGGGGGCCATCAGCCCCAGCATTTT | CASSEIAGGHQPQHF
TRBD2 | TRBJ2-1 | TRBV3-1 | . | TGTGCCAGCAGCCAAACTCAAGCGGGAGTCGAGTTCTTC | CASSQTQAGVEFF
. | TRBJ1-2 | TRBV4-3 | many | TGCGCCAGCAGCCAAGATAGGACCCCTTTCTATGGCTACACCTTC | CASSQDRTPFYGYTF
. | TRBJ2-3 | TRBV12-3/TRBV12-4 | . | TGTGCCAGCACGGAAGCGGCCGGGACAGATACGCAGTATTTT | CASTEAAGTDTQYF
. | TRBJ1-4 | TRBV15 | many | TGTGCCACCAGCAGAGAGGGGCTTCGGGAAAAACTGTTTTTT | CATSREGLREKLFF
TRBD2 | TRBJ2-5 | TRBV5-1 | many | TGCGCCAGCAGCTTGGTACTAGCGGCCCAAGAGACCCAGTACTTC | CASSLVLAAQETQYF
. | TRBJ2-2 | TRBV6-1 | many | TGTGCCAGCAGTGACTACAGGGCGGGGGCCGGGGAGCTGTTTTTT | CASSDYRAGAGELFF
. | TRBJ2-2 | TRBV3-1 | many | TGTGCCAGCAGCCAAGTTCAACTGACCGGGGAGCTGTTTTTT | CASSQVQLTGELFF
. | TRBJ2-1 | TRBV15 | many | TGTGCCACCAGCAGAGCCCCCTCCCCCCCCAATGAGCAGTTCTTC | CATSRAPSPPNEQFF
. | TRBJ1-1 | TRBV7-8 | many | TGTGCCAGCAGCTGGGGTTTTAACACTGAAGCTTTCTTT | CASSWGFNTEAFF
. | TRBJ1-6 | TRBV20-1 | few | TGCAGTGCTAGACGAGGGGGGGGTGGGACTGGGAATTCACCCCTCCACTTT | CSARRGGGGTGNSPLHF
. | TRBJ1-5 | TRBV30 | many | TGTGCCTCCTCTGACAGCCACAATCAGCCCCAGCATTTT | CASSDSHNQPQHF
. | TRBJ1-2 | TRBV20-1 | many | TGCAGTGCGTACCGCCGGGGAAGCGGCTACACCTTC | CSAYRRGSGYTF
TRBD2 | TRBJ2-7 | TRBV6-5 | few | TGTGCCAGCAGTTACTCGGGAGCTAGGAGCGGGAGTTTTTACGAGCAGTACTTC | CASSYSGARSGSFYEQYF
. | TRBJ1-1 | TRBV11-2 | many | TGTGCCAGCAGCTTAAGTGGGCCAACTGAAGCTTTCTTT | CASSLSGPTEAFF
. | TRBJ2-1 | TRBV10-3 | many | TGTGCCATCAGTGAGCCCTTACAGGGACGGTATGAGCAGTTCTTC | CAISEPLQGRYEQFF
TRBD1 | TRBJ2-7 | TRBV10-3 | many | TGTGCCATCAGCCCAGGGGACAGCTCCTACGAGCAGTACTTC | CAISPGDSSYEQYF
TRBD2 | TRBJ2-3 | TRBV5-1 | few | TGCGCCAGCAGCTTGGGGCGGGGGGCTACTTCTAGCACAGATACGCAGTATTTT | CASSLGRGATSSTDTQYF